Listed below are T cell receptor beta chains from one sample, sequenced in a study of monozygotic twins with cystic fibrosis. Sequencing used immunoSEQ multiplex PCR; TCRdb keeps in-frame clones, though not all of them. Counted here are tens of thousands of clones, roughly 96% occurring once; the ten biggest clones make up 0.15% to 0.2%. The specimen sequenced was blood. Every receptor here comes from a girl aged 2-15 years with cystic fibrosis. CDR3s include the opening cysteine and the closing phenylalanine or tryptophan. D genes are given only for firm matches. For some rows the clone size is stated as once, few or many, or as a class when expanded; others skip it.

D | length | size | J | V | DNA | CDR3
. | 16 | . | TRBJ1-3 | TRBV7-2 | TGTGCCAGCAGCTTAGCGCAGGGTTGGGCTGGAAACACCATATATTTT | CASSLAQGWAGNTIYF
. | 15 | . | TRBJ2-1 | TRBV4-1 | TGCGCCAGCAGTCTGGGTCAGGACTCCTACAATGAGCAGTTCTTC | CASSLGQDSYNEQFF
. | 14 | . | TRBJ2-7 | TRBV28 | TGTGCCAGCAGTTTATTGGAGCCTCCCTACGAGCAGTACTTC | CASSLLEPPYEQYF
TRBD1 | 17 | once | TRBJ1-1 | TRBV9 | TGTGCCAGCAGCGTAGAGGACAGGGGGTCTACGAACACTGAAGCTTTCTTT | CASSVEDRGSTNTEAFF
TRBD1 | 14 | . | TRBJ1-3 | TRBV19 | TGTGCCAGTAGTGCTCAGGGGGCCCGAAACACCATATATTTT | CASSAQGARNTIYF
TRBD1 | 15 | . | TRBJ2-3 | TRBV6-5 | TGTGCCAGCAGTTACGGACAGGGCTTGGGAGATACGCAGTATTTT | CASSYGQGLGDTQYF
. | 15 | . | TRBJ1-1 | TRBV6-1 | TGTGCCAGCAGTTCGAGACAAACCATGAACACTGAAGCTTTCTTT | CASSSRQTMNTEAFF
TRBD2 | 13 | . | TRBJ2-1 | TRBV30 | TGTGCCTGGAGTCCCGGGAGGGGTAATGAGCAGTTCTTC | CAWSPGRGNEQFF
. | 13 | . | TRBJ1-5 | TRBV30 | TGTGCCTGGAGTTTGGGTGGGGACCAGCCCCAGCATTTT | CAWSLGGDQPQHF
. | 13 | . | TRBJ2-7 | TRBV6-5 | TGTGCCAGCAGCCCGGGACACAGCTACGAGCAGTACTTC | CASSPGHSYEQYF
TRBD1 | 18 | . | TRBJ2-1 | TRBV14 | TGTGCCAGCAGCCAAGCTCTGACAGGGTCCTACTCCTACAATGAGCAGTTCTTC | CASSQALTGSYSYNEQFF
TRBD1 | 14 | . | TRBJ1-2 | TRBV6-1 | TGTGCCAGCAGTGGACAGGGAGCTGACTATGGCTACACCTTC | CASSGQGADYGYTF
TRBD2 | 15 | . | TRBJ2-3 | TRBV10-3 | TGTGCCATCAGTGTAACTAGCGGAAACACAGATACGCAGTATTTT | CAISVTSGNTDTQYF
TRBD1 | 13 | . | TRBJ2-2 | TRBV6-5 | TGTGCCAGCAGATACAGGGGACGGGGGGAGCTGTTTTTT | CASRYRGRGELFF
TRBD2 | 15 | once | TRBJ2-4 | TRBV29-1 | TGCAGCGGGGCTGGGAGCGGGAGCGGCAAAAACATTCAGTACTTC | CSGAGSGSGKNIQYF
. | 13 | . | TRBJ1-4 | TRBV6-5 | TGTGCCAGCAGTTACACGGGAAAGGAAGAACTGTTTTTT | CASSYTGKEELFF
. | 17 | . | TRBJ2-7 | TRBV12-5 | TGTGCTAGTGGTTTGTTCTCCGGAGGGCTACCCTCCTACGAGCAGTACTTC | CASGLFSGGLPSYEQYF
. | 17 | . | TRBJ2-1 | TRBV27 | TGTGCCAGCAGCCCCTGGTCCTCCAAGAGCGCGAGTGATGAGCAGTTCTTC | CASSPWSSKSASDEQFF
TRBD2 | 16 | . | TRBJ2-3 | TRBV2 | TGTGCCAGCAGTAGGGGACTAGCGGTAAAATCAGATACGCAGTATTTT | CASSRGLAVKSDTQYF
. | 14 | . | TRBJ1-6 | TRBV6-5 | TGTGCCAGCAGTTCCAGAGGGGACAATTCACCCCTCCACTTT | CASSSRGDNSPLHF
TRBD1 | 15 | . | TRBJ2-7 | TRBV28 | TGTGCCAGCAGTCCACCCACAGGGGAATCCTACGAGCAGTACTTC | CASSPPTGESYEQYF
. | 12 | . | TRBJ2-7 | TRBV28 | TGTGCCAGCAGTACAGAGACCTACGAGCAGTACTTC | CASSTETYEQYF
TRBD1 | 16 | . | TRBJ1-2 | TRBV5-4 | TGTGCCAGCAGCCTGACCGGGACAGGGTCCCGCTATGGCTACACCTTC | CASSLTGTGSRYGYTF
. | 14 | . | TRBJ2-1 | TRBV2 | TGTGCCAGCAGTGAATTTCAGGCCTGGAATGAGCAGTTCTTC | CASSEFQAWNEQFF
. | 17 | . | TRBJ2-3 | TRBV11-2 | TGTGCCAGCAGCTTAGATCTAGCTTTACCTAGCACAGATACGCAGTATTTT | CASSLDLALPSTDTQYF
. | 14 | once | TRBJ1-2 | TRBV5-4 | TGTGCCAGCAGCCCGCCCGGGGGCGGGTATGGCTACACCTTC | CASSPPGGGYGYTF
. | 15 | . | TRBJ1-6 | TRBV15 | TGTGCCACCAGCAGGGCCCTGGACAGTAATTCACCCCTCCACTTT | CATSRALDSNSPLHF
TRBD2 | 15 | . | TRBJ2-1 | TRBV15 | TGTGCCACCAGCCTGACTAGCGGGAGGGCCATTGAGCAGTTCTTC | CATSLTSGRAIEQFF
. | 13 | . | TRBJ1-1 | TRBV2 | TGTGCCTGTGTCCGCTATCCGAACACTGAAGCTTTCTTT | CACVRYPNTEAFF
TRBD2 | 12 | . | TRBJ2-1 | TRBV30 | TGTGCCTGGCTCCCTAGCGGGAGTAAGCAGTTCTTC | CAWLPSGSKQFF
TRBD1 | 14 | . | TRBJ1-5 | TRBV6-5 | TGTGCCACCCGACGGGACAGGCAAGATCAGCCCCAGCATTTT | CATRRDRQDQPQHF
TRBD1 | 17 | . | TRBJ1-1 | TRBV28 | TGTGCCAGCAGCCTATTCCGGGACAGGGTGTCAGGGACTGAAGCTTTCTTT | CASSLFRDRVSGTEAFF
TRBD1 | 15 | . | TRBJ1-5 | TRBV28 | TGTGCCAGCAGCACGAGGACAGGGGGCAATCAGCCCCAGCATTTT | CASSTRTGGNQPQHF
. | 12 | . | TRBJ2-2 | TRBV9 | TGTGCCAGCAGCGGACTTACCGGGGAGCTGTTTTTT | CASSGLTGELFF
TRBD1 | 15 | . | TRBJ1-6 | TRBV6-1 | TGTGCCAGCAGTGTCGACAGGGTCCATAATTCACCCCTCCACTTT | CASSVDRVHNSPLHF
TRBD2 | 16 | . | TRBJ2-3 | TRBV29-1 | TGCAGCGTTCCCACCCGACTAGCGGACGGCACAGATACGCAGTATTTT | CSVPTRLADGTDTQYF
. | 14 | . | TRBJ2-2 | TRBV29-1 | TGCAGCGTTGATGAGGCGGGACACACCGGGGAGCTGTTTTTT | CSVDEAGHTGELFF
TRBD1 | 14 | . | TRBJ1-2 | TRBV2 | TGTGCCAGCAGTGGACAGGGGGCGGTGTTTGGCTACACCTTC | CASSGQGAVFGYTF